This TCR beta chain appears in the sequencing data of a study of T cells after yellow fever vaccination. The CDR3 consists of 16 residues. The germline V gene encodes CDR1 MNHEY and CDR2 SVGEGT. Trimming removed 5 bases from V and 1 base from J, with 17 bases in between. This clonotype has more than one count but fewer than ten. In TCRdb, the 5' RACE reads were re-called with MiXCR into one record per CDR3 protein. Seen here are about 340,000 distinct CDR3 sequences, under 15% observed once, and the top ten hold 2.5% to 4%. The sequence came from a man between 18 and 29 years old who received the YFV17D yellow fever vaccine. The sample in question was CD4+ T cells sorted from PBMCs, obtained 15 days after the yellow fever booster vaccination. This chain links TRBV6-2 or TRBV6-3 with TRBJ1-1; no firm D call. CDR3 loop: CASSPSYAGGNTEAFF. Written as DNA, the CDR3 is TGTGCCAGCAGTCCTTCCTATGCCGGAGGGAACACTGAAGCTTTCTTT.